This T cell receptor beta chain came from a study of T-cell memory formation after mild COVID-19. 5'RACE with constant-segment primers yielded barcoded, UMI-tagged TCR alpha and TCR beta cDNA libraries. TCRdb reanalysed the 5' RACE reads using MiXCR and keeps one entry per CDR3 protein. The sample carries approximately 300,000 distinct CDR3 sequences, 15% to 20% recorded once. V was clipped by 5 bases and J by 0 bases, with 16 bases between them. This CDR3 is 17 amino acids long. The TCR was taken from a man aged 18-30 years who had mild COVID-19 (a few samples of this study predate the infection). Cell type and time point are not known. The J gene is TRBJ1-4, the V gene TRBV12-3 or TRBV12-4; D perhaps matches TRBD1 (5 bases). Sequencing used PBMCs or a T cell subset sorted from them (not recorded which). For the CDR3, the DNA is TGTGCCAGCAGTCCCGCCCAGGGACGGTCAACTAATGAAAAACTGTTTTTT. Its translation: CASSPAQGRSTNEKLFF.